This T cell receptor (beta chain) emerged from a study of OX40 agonist ivuxolimab in advanced cancers. V lost 4 bases and J lost 4; bases outside the gene matches: 7. The CDR3 runs 15 residues. Looked up from germline, CDR1 is SGHRS and CDR2 is YFSETQ. Only in-frame clones appear in the TCRdb table, and some are missing; sequencing was by immunoSEQ multiplex PCR. The sample has some 60,000 clones; around 82% are singletons. The origin of this receptor is an adult with an advanced solid tumor such as melanoma, head and neck, liver or kidney cancer. The gene calls are TRBV5-1 and TRBJ2-3; 9 nucleotides line up with TRBD2. The source material was CD4+ or CD8+ T cells sorted from blood, sampled in a trial of the OX40 agonist ivuxolimab. CDR3 DNA sequence: TGCGCCAGCAGCACCGGGACTAGCTCCCCAGATACGCAGTATTTT. Encoded protein: CASSTGTSSPDTQYF. Full variable domain (remainder filled in from reference TRBV5-1 and TRBJ2-3): KAGVTQTPRYLIKTRGQQVTLSCSPISGHRSVSWYQQTPGQGLQFLFEYFSETQRNKGNFPGRFSGRQFSNSRSEMNVSTLELGDSALYLCASSTGTSSPDTQYFGPGTRLTVL.